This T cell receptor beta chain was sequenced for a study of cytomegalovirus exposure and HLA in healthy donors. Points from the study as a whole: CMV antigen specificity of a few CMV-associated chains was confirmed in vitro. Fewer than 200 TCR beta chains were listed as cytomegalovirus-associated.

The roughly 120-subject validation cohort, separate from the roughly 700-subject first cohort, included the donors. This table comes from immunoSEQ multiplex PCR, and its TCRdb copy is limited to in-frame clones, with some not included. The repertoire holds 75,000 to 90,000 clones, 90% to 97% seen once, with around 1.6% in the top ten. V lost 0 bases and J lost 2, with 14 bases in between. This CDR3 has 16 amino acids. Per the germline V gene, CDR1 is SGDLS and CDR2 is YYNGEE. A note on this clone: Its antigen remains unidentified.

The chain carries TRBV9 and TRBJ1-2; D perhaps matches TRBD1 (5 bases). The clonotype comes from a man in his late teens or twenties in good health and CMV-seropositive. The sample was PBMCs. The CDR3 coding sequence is TGTGCCAGCAGCGTAGAACAGGCCAAACCGAACTATGGCTACACCTTC. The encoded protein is CASSVEQAKPNYGYTF.